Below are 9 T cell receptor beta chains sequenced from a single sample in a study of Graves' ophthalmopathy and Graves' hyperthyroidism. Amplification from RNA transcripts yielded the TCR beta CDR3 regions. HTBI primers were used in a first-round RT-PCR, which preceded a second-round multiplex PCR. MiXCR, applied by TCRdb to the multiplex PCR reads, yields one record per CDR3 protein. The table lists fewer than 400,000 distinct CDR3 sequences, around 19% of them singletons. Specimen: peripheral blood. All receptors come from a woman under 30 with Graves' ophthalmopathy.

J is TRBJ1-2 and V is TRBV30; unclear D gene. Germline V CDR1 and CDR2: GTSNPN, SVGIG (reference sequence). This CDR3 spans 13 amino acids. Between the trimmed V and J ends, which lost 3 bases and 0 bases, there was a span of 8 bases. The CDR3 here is CAWRAATNYGYTF. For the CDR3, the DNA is TGTGCCTGGAGGGCAGCGACTAACTATGGCTACACCTTC.

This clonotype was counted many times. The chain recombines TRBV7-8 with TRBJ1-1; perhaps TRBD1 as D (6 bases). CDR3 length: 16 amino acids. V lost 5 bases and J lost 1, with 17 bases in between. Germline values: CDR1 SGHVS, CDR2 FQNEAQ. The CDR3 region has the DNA TGTGCCAGCAGCCCGCTGACAGGTCTTTCGAACACTGAAGCTTTCTTT. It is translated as CASSPLTGLSNTEAFF. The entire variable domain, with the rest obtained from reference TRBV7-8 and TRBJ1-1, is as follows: GAGVSQSPRYKVAKRGQDVALRCDPISGHVSLFWYQQALGQGPEFLTYFQNEAQLDKSGLPSDRFFAERPEGSVSTLKIQRTQQEDSAVYLCASSPLTGLSNTEAFFGQGTRLTVV.

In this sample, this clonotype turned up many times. CDR3 loop: CASSLGQGANSHIQYF. In nucleotides, the CDR3 is TGTGCCAGCAGCTTGGGACAGGGGGCGAACAGCCACATTCAGTACTTC. This rearrangement joins TRBV7-2 to TRBJ2-4; 12 nucleotides align to TRBD1. Losses at the gene ends were 3 bases for V and 8 bases for J; bases not matched to a gene: 8. Germline V gene data show CDR1 as SGHTA and CDR2 as FQGNSA. This CDR3 contains 16 residues.

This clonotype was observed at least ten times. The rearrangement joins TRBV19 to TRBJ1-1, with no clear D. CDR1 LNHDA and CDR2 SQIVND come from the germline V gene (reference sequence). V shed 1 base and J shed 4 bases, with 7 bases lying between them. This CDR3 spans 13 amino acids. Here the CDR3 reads CASSIGVRTEAFF. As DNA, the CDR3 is TGTGCCAGTAGTATAGGGGTCCGCACTGAAGCTTTCTTT.

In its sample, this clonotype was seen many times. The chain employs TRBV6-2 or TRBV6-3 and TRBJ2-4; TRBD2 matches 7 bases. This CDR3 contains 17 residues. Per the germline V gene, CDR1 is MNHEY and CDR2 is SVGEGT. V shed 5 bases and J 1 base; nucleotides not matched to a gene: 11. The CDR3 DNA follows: TGTGCCAGCAGTGACCAAAAAACAGCGGGGGCCAAAAACATTCAGTACTTC. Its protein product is CASSDQKTAGAKNIQYF.

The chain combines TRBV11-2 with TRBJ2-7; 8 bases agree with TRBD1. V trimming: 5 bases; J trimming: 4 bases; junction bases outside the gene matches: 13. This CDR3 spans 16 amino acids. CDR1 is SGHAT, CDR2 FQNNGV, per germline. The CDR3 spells CASSVDQGAADYEQYF. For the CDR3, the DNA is TGTGCCAGCAGCGTCGACCAGGGGGCGGCGGATTACGAGCAGTACTTC.

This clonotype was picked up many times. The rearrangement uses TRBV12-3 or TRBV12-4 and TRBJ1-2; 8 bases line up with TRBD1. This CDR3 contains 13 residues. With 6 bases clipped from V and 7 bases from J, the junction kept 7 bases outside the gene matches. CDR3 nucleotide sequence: TGTGCCAGCAGCATACAGGGGGTTCGTGGCTACACCTTC. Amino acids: CASSIQGVRGYTF.

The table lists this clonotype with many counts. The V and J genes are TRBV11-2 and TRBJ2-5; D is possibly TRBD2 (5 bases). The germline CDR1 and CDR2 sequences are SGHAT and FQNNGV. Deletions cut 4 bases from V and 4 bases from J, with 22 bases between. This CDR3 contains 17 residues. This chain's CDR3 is CASSSPFQPGSGETQYF. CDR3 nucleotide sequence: TGTGCCAGCAGCTCTCCTTTCCAGCCGGGAAGTGGAGAGACCCAGTACTTC.

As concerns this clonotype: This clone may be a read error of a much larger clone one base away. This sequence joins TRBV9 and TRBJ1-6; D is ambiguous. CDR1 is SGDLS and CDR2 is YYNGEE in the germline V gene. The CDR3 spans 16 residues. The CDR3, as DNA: TGTGCCAGCAGCGGACCTCCGGAGGTCCCTAATTCACCCCTCCGCTTT. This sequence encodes CASSGPPEVPNSPLRF.